The rows below give T cell receptor beta chains drawn from one sample of a study of CD8 T cells in Susac syndrome. TCRdb processed the immunoSEQ multiplex PCR reads anew with MiXCR; each CDR3 protein has one entry. The table includes some 94,000 distinct CDR3 sequences, around 94% detected once. Sequencing was performed on CD4+ T cells from PBMCs. These receptors originate from a human donor with Susac syndrome. Each CDR3 is given with its conserved first and last residue. D genes are given only for firm matches. Clone size is given for some rows only: seen once, a few or many times, or a class if the clone is expanded.

>TRBJ1-1|.|TRBV5-1|.
TGCGCCAGCAGACGGGAGTGGAACACTGAAGCTTTCTTT
CASRREWNTEAFF
>TRBJ1-2|few|TRBV6-5|TRBD1
TGTGCCAGCAGTTCGTCCGGGACAGGGAAGGAGGTCTATGGCTACACCTTC
CASSSSGTGKEVYGYTF
>TRBJ2-7|few|TRBV12-3/TRBV12-4|TRBD1
TGTGCCAGCAGCCGGACAGGGACCAACGAGCAGTACTTC
CASSRTGTNEQYF
>TRBJ2-3|.|TRBV9|TRBD1
TGTGCCAGCAGCGTATTGGGGACAGCCAGCACAGATACGCAGTATTTT
CASSVLGTASTDTQYF
>TRBJ1-5|.|TRBV30|.
TGTGCCTGGAGTGTATTCTCGGGTGGCAATCAGCCCCAGCATTTT
CAWSVFSGGNQPQHF
>TRBJ2-2|.|TRBV12-3/TRBV12-4|.
TGTGCCAGCAGCCCAGACACCGAAGGGACCGGGGAGCTGTTTTTT
CASSPDTEGTGELFF
>TRBJ2-5|.|TRBV18|.
TGTGCCAGCTCACCACCGTCCACTCCAGAGACCCAGTACTTC
CASSPPSTPETQYF
>TRBJ2-7|once|TRBV20-1|.
TGCAGTGCTAGGTTCCAGGGTATTAGCGAGCAGTACTTC
CSARFQGISEQYF
>TRBJ2-3|.|TRBV15|.
TGTGCCACCAGCAGAGATCGGTCATCAGATACGCAGTATTTT
CATSRDRSSDTQYF
>TRBJ2-7|.|TRBV20-1|.
TGCAGTGCTACCAAAGCGATAGGAGGGTTTAAAGGGTACGAGCAGTACTTC
CSATKAIGGFKGYEQYF
>TRBJ2-1|.|TRBV15|.
TGTGCCACCAGCAGAGCGGAGGCTTATAATGAGCAGTTCTTC
CATSRAEAYNEQFF
>TRBJ2-1|.|TRBV13|TRBD2
TGTGCCAGCAGCTCCCGAGGGGTGGTTAGCGGGGTAAATGAGCAGTTCTTC
CASSSRGVVSGVNEQFF
>TRBJ2-7|.|TRBV20-1|TRBD2
TGCAGTGCTAGAGGTCTAGCGGACTACGAGCAGTACTTC
CSARGLADYEQYF
>TRBJ1-1|.|TRBV6-1|.
TGTGCCAGCAGTGAAGGGGCGCTGGGAGCTTTCTTT
CASSEGALGAFF
>TRBJ1-1|.|TRBV5-4|.
TGTGCCAGCAGCTTGCCAACAACGCCATCTCTTGAAGCTTTCTTT
CASSLPTTPSLEAFF
>TRBJ2-7|.|TRBV29-1|.
TGCAGCGTTGGAATGGGCTCCTACGAGCAGTACTTC
CSVGMGSYEQYF
>TRBJ2-6|.|TRBV6-2/TRBV6-3|.
TGTGCCAGCAGTTACTCCTCAGGGGCTGGGGCCAACGTCCTGACTTTC
CASSYSSGAGANVLTF
>TRBJ1-4|once|TRBV7-2|TRBD1
TGTGCCAGCAGCCTCCAGACAGGGCCCAATGAAAAACTGTTTTTT
CASSLQTGPNEKLFF
>TRBJ1-5|.|TRBV19|.
TGTGCCAGTAGTATGGGGGGCTGGGGCGATCAGCCCCAGCATTTT
CASSMGGWGDQPQHF
>TRBJ1-2|.|TRBV7-2|.
TGTGCCAGCAGCTTACCAGGCTATGGCTACACCTTC
CASSLPGYGYTF
>TRBJ2-4|.|TRBV12-3/TRBV12-4|.
TGTGCCAGCAGTTTAAGACACGACAGAGCCAAAAACATTCAGTACTTC
CASSLRHDRAKNIQYF
>TRBJ2-1|.|TRBV6-4|TRBD2
TGTGCCAGCAGTGACTCCAAGCGGGGGGGCCAGTTCTTC
CASSDSKRGGQFF
>TRBJ1-2|.|TRBV20-1|.
TGCAGTGCTCCCCCGGATTCGGACTATGGCTACACCTTC
CSAPPDSDYGYTF
>TRBJ1-6|.|TRBV6-6|.
TGTGCCAGCAGTACCCCGGGGGATGGATCACCCCTCCACTTT
CASSTPGDGSPLHF
>TRBJ2-5|.|TRBV24-1|.
TGTGCCACCAGTGATGCTGAACCAACGGAGACCCAGTACTTC
CATSDAEPTETQYF
>TRBJ1-1|.|TRBV12-3/TRBV12-4|.
TGTGCCAGCAGTTTGTCGGGAGAGAACACTGAAGCTTTCTTT
CASSLSGENTEAFF
>TRBJ2-3|once|TRBV12-3/TRBV12-4|TRBD1
TGTGCCAGCAGTTTATGGGACAGGGCAGATACGCAGTATTTT
CASSLWDRADTQYF
>TRBJ2-5|.|TRBV30|.
TGTGCTTCTAAAGGGGGACAAGAGACCCAGTACTTC
CASKGGQETQYF
>TRBJ2-1|.|TRBV2|.
TGTGCCAGCAGCACATTCAATGAGCAGTTCTTC
CASSTFNEQFF
>TRBJ1-1|.|TRBV6-2/TRBV6-3|TRBD1
TGTGCCAGCAGTTACTCGGGCCTGAGGGGACAGCTGCTCCTTGGGAACACTGAAGCTTTCTTT
CASSYSGLRGQLLLGNTEAFF
>TRBJ1-6|.|TRBV5-1|TRBD1
TGCGCCAGCAGCTTGGGGGGGACAGGGGTCTCTTCACCCCTCCACTTT
CASSLGGTGVSSPLHF
>TRBJ2-5|.|TRBV4-3|TRBD2
TGCGCCAGCAGCCAAAGACTAGCGGGGCCCCAAGAGACCCAGTACTTC
CASSQRLAGPQETQYF
>TRBJ1-6|.|TRBV30|TRBD1
TGTGCCTGGGGCGGGGACAGGGGTAATAATTCACCCCTCCACTTT
CAWGGDRGNNSPLHF
>TRBJ2-1|.|TRBV13|.
TGTGCCAGCAGCGTCGGGGGCCGCTACAATGAGCAGTTCTTC
CASSVGGRYNEQFF
>TRBJ2-1|.|TRBV6-5|.
TGTGCCAGCAGTGGAGATTGGACTACCAATGAGCAGTTCTTC
CASSGDWTTNEQFF
>TRBJ2-1|.|TRBV7-2|TRBD2
TGTGCCAGCAGCATAAATCTAGCGGGGAATGAGCAGTTCTTC
CASSINLAGNEQFF
>TRBJ1-5|.|TRBV20-1|.
TGCAGTGCAGGATCGGGGCATCATAGCAATCAGCCCCAGCATTTT
CSAGSGHHSNQPQHF
>TRBJ2-1|.|TRBV20-1|.
TGCAGTTGGGGGGAGAGCTCCTACAATGAGCAGTTCTTC
CSWGESSYNEQFF
>TRBJ1-5|once|TRBV11-2|.
TGTGCCAGCAGCTCACCAAATATCTCGCCCCAGCATTTT
CASSSPNISPQHF
>TRBJ1-5|.|TRBV27|TRBD1
TGTGCCAGCAGTCAGGGGGGTAGCAATCAGCCCCAGCATTTT
CASSQGGSNQPQHF
>TRBJ1-5|.|TRBV20-1|.
TGCAGTGCTAGAGTCGCCAGAGGAAGCAATCAGCCCCAGCATTTT
CSARVARGSNQPQHF
>TRBJ1-5|.|TRBV6-1|.
TGTGCCAGCAGTGAAGCAGCTTCCAATCAGCCCCAGCATTTT
CASSEAASNQPQHF
>TRBJ2-1|.|TRBV7-8|TRBD1
TGTGCCAGCAGCCAACCATTGACAGGGATAACCTACAATGAGCAGTTCTTC
CASSQPLTGITYNEQFF
>TRBJ2-1|.|TRBV30|.
TGTGCCTGGAGTTCCGGGGCCAACAATGAGCAGTTCTTC
CAWSSGANNEQFF
>TRBJ2-7|.|TRBV6-5|.
TGTGCCAGCAGTCCGGGGCAGGGAGGGCAGTACTTC
CASSPGQGGQYF
>TRBJ1-4|once|TRBV18|.
TGTGCCAGCTCACTCGACAGCGTCCTACTCAGGAATGAAAAACTGTTTTTT
CASSLDSVLLRNEKLFF